This T cell receptor beta chain was identified in a study of blood T cell repertoires in COVID-19 (dated by TCRdb to 2018 to 2021). Study-wide context: The collaborator samples originated in the United States, Italy and Spain and spanned the acute and convalescent phases of COVID-19. Deeply sampled blood TCRbeta repertoires from subjects exposed to, actively infected with, or recovered from COVID-19 were included in the dataset. Where available, HLA class I and class II types were obtained from metadata supplied by the sample provider rather than from assay-based typing. The material from the prospective study consisted of cDNA or gDNA derived from T cells, B-cell-depleted T cells, or PBMCs. A de-identified subject ID, COVID-19 status, age in years and sex were almost always included in the sample metadata. Samples were obtained from the ongoing ImmuneRACE study (first 160 participants) and from 1,254 subjects provided by 6 global collaborators. A freely available public database, intended as a resource for researchers studying the immune response to SARS-CoV-2, is where the repertoires were released. Points the paper makes about the study in general: The quantity of clinical and demographic metadata differed by source and by participant and was supplied without curation.

Another Seattle source contributed samples from volunteer blood donors who had recovered from COVID-19. Collaborating institutions collected whole blood in K2EDTA tubes following their own protocols. For TCRbeta analysis, collaborator samples were shipped as frozen whole blood, as isolated PBMCs, or as DNA extracted from either sample type. The CDR3 runs 14 residues from the cysteine to the phenylalanine. Just the 42-base CDR3 DNA is kept, in frame starting at base 1. Based on the germline V gene (reference sequence), the CDR1 and CDR2 sequences are LNHNV and YYDKDF. For this chain, trimming is 9 bases at the V end and 7 bases at the J end, and the number of junction bases without a gene match is 14. This clone was observed a few times. The specificity of this receptor is unknown. Per-base quality was not reported, and no clone a single base away is much larger than it. TCRbeta CDR3 regions were amplified from genomic DNA by means of the immunoSEQ Assay, a bias-controlled multiplex PCR. The study's own analysis went as follows. Nucleated cell counts per sample were estimated from amplification of reference gene primers within the assay. Sequence reads were collapsed and filtered to measure the absolute abundance of every unique TCRbeta CDR3 rearrangement. For each sample, productive Simpson clonality was calculated by taking the square root of Simpson's diversity index across productive rearrangements. TCRdb limited this immuneACCESS table to in-frame rearrangements with V and J called. A share of clones is missing; checked studies link under half to unresolved V genes, and the rest is unexplained. The V and J calls and clone size are taken from that table; D and trimming were inferred from the DNA. Here the sample has fewer than 250,000 clones; around nine tenths occur a single time. Together, the top ten hold around 1.5% of the sample.

The sequence derives from a woman aged 55-69 years who had recovered from COVID-19. Source material: peripheral blood. Recombination linked TRBV15 to TRBJ2-5; 7 nucleotides in the junction match TRBD2. The CDR3 here reads CATRGSPTDPTQYF. The DNA sequence is given as TGTGCCACGCGGGGGTCGCCTACGGATCCGACCCAGTACTTC.